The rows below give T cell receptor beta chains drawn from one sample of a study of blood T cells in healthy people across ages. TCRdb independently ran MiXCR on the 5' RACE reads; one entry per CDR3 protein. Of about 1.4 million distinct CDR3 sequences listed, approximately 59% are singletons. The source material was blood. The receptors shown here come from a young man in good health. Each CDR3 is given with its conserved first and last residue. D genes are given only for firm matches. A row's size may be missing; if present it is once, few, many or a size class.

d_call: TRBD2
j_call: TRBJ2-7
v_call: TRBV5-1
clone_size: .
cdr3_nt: TGCGCCAGCAGCTTTTTTAGCGGGGAGACCTACGAGCAGTACTTC
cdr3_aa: CASSFFSGETYEQYF

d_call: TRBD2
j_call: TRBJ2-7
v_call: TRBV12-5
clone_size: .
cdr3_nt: TGTGCTAGTGGCCCCCCGACTAGCGGGCTCAGCTCCTACGAGCAGTACTTC
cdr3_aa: CASGPPTSGLSSYEQYF

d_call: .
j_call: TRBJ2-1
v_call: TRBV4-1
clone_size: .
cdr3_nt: TGCGCCAGCAGCCAAGGGGGGCGATTCGGCGATGAGCAGTTCTTC
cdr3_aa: CASSQGGRFGDEQFF

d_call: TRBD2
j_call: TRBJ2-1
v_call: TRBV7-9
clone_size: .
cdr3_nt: TGTGCCAGCAGCCCATCCCCTCTTAGCGGGAGATCCTACAATGAGCAGTTCTTC
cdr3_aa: CASSPSPLSGRSYNEQFF

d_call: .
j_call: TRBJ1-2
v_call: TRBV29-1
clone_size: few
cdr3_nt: TGCAGCGTTGAGGCTGGAAATTGGGGCTACACCTTC
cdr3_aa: CSVEAGNWGYTF

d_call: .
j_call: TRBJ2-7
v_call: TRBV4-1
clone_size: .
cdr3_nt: TGCGCCAGCAGCCAAGGGGGGGCGGCGTATTCCTACGAGCAGTACTTC
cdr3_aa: CASSQGGAAYSYEQYF

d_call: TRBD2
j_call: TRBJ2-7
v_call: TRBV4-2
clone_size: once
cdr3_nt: TGTGCCAGCAGCCAAGATGTAGGGCGGGAGGCTCAACGGGAGCAGTACTTC
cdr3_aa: CASSQDVGREAQREQYF

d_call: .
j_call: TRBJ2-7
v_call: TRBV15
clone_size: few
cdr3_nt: TGTGCCACCAGCAGAGGGGAGGTAGCGTATTCCTACGAGCAGTACTTC
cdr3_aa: CATSRGEVAYSYEQYF

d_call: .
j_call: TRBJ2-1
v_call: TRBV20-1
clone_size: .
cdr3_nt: TGCAGTGCTACCGGAAGGGGGGGCAGTCACAATGAGCAGTTCTTC
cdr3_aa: CSATGRGGSHNEQFF

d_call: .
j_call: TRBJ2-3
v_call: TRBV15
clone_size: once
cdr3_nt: TGTGCCACCAGCAAACGAACAGATACGCAGTATTTT
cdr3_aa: CATSKRTDTQYF

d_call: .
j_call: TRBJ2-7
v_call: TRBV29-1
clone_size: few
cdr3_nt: TGCAGCGTTGCGCCTGTCCGACATACGAATGAGCAGTACTTC
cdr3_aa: CSVAPVRHTNEQYF

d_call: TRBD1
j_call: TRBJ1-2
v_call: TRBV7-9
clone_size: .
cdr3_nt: TGTGCCAGCAGCCACTCCGGGACAGCCTATGGCTACACCTTC
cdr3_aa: CASSHSGTAYGYTF

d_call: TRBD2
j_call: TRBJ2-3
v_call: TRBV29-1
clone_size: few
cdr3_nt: TGCAGCTTCTTCGGGACTAGCGACGCAGATACGCAGTATTTT
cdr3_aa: CSFFGTSDADTQYF

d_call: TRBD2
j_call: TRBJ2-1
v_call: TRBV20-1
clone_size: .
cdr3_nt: TGCAGTGCTTTTTCCCCCCTTACTAGCGGGAGTTGGAATGAGCAGTTCTTC
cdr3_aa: CSAFSPLTSGSWNEQFF

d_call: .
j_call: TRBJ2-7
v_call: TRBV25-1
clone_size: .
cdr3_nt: TGTGCCAGCAGTGAATTGGACCCACATGCCGGCTCCTACGAGCAGTACTTC
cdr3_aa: CASSELDPHAGSYEQYF

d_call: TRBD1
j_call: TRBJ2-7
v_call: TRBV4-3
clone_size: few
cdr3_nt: TGCGCCAGCAGCCATGAAGGGACAGGCGGCCACTACGAGCAGTACTTC
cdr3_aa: CASSHEGTGGHYEQYF

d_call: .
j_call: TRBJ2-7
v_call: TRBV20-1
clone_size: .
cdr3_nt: TGCAGTGCTACACAGGGTGTCGGCGAGCAGTACTTC
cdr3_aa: CSATQGVGEQYF

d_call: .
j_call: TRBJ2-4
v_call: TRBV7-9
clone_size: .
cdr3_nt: TGTGCCAGCAGAGGAGACAGTTACCCCCAGCAGTACTTC
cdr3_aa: CASRGDSYPQQYF

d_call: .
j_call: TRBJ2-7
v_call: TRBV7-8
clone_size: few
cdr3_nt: TGTGCCAGCAGCGCATATGGGGGCGGGCAGTACTTC
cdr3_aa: CASSAYGGGQYF

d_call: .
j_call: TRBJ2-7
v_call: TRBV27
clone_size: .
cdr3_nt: TGTGCCAGCAGACAAACACAGGGATATGCCTACGAGCAGTACTTC
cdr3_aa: CASRQTQGYAYEQYF

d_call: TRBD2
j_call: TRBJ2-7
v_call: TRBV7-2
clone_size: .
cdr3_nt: TGTGCCAGCAGCTTAGCGTGGAAGAGGACTAGCGGGAGCTCCGAGCAGTACTTC
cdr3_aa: CASSLAWKRTSGSSEQYF

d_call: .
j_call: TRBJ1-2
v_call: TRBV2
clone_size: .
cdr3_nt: TGTGCCAGCAGAGGATCAGTTTACACCTTC
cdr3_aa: CASRGSVYTF

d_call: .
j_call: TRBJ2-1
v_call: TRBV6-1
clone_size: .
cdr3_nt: TGTGCCAGCAGTCCTGGGGGAGGTCGGAATGAGCAGTTCTTC
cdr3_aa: CASSPGGGRNEQFF

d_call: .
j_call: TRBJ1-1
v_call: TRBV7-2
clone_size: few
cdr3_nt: TGTGCCAGCAGCTTAGCGGTCGGTGAAGCTTTCTTT
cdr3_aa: CASSLAVGEAFF

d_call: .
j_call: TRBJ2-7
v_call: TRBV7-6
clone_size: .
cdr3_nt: TGTGCCAGCAGCTTAGACACAGTAAGCTACGAGCAGTACTTC
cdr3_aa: CASSLDTVSYEQYF

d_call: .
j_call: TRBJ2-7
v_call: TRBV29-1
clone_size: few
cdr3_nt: TGCAGCGTTGATAAGGGGGCGGGGGACGAGCAGTACTTC
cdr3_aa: CSVDKGAGDEQYF

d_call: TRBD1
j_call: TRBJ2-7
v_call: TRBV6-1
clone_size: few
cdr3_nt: TGCGCCAGCAGTGAAGGACAGGTCTACGAGCAGTACTTC
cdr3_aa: CASSEGQVYEQYF

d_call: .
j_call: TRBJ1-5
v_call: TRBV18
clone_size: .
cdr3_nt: TGTGCCAGCTCACCACCGGCAGGGGTTGGCAATCAGCCCCAGCATTTT
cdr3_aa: CASSPPAGVGNQPQHF

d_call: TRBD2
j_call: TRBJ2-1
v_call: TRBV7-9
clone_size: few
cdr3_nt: TGTGCCAGCAGCCCCCGACTAGCGGATTACAATGAGCAGTTCTTC
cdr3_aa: CASSPRLADYNEQFF

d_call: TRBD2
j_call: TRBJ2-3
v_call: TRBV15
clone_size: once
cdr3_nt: TGTGCCACCAGCAGACCGGGACTATCGAAAGATACGCAGTATTTT
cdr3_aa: CATSRPGLSKDTQYF

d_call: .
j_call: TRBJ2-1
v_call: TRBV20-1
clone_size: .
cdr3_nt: TGCAGTGCTGGCGAGGCCTACAATGAGCAGTTCTTC
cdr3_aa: CSAGEAYNEQFF

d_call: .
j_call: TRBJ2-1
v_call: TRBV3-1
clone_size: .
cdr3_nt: TGTGCCAGCAGCCACCCGGGTAGAGGGAATGAGCAGTTCTTC
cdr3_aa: CASSHPGRGNEQFF

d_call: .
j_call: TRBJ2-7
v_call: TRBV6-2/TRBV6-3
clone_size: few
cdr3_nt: TGTGCCAGCCGACTGAGGACTAACGGGCCCTACGAGCAGTACTTC
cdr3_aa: CASRLRTNGPYEQYF

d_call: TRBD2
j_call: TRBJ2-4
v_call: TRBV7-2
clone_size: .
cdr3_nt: TGTGCCAGCAGCGCTATGACTAGCGGGGCGTCGGGTGAGCAGTACTTC
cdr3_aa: CASSAMTSGASGEQYF

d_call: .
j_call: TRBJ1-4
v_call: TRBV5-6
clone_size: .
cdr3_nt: TGTGCCAGCAGCTTGGATCCCATCGGGGGACCCAATAATGAAAAACTGTTTTTT
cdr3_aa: CASSLDPIGGPNNEKLFF

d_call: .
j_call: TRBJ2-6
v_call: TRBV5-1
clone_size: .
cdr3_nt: TGCGCCAGCAGCTTGGAAGCAGTAACCGGGGCCAACGTCCTGACTTTC
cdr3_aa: CASSLEAVTGANVLTF

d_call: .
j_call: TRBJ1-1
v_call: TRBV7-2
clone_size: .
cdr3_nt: TGTGCCAGCAGTCCCTCGTGGATTGGGGTTGAAGCTTTCTTT
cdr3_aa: CASSPSWIGVEAFF

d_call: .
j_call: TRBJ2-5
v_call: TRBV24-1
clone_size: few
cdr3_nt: TGTGCCACCAGTGAGGACGGAGGTACCCAGTACTTC
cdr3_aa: CATSEDGGTQYF

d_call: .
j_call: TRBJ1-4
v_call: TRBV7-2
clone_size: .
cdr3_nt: TGTGCCAGCAGCGGCAGTCGGGAAAAACTGTTTTTT
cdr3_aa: CASSGSREKLFF

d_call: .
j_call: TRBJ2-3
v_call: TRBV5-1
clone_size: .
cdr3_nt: TGCGCCAGCACTGAGTCAACACTCACAGATACGCAGTATTTT
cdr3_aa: CASTESTLTDTQYF

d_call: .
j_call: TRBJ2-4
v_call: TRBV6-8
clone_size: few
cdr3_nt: TGTGCCAGCAGTTATTACAAGTACTTC
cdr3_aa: CASSYYKYF

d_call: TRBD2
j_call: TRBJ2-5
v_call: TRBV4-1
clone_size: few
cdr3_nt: TGCGCCAGCAGCCACCGATGGACTAGCGGACAAGAGACCCAGTACTTC
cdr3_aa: CASSHRWTSGQETQYF

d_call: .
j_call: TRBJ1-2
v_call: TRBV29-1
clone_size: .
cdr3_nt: TGCAGCGTTGAAGCAGGGACTGACGGCTACACCTTC
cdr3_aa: CSVEAGTDGYTF

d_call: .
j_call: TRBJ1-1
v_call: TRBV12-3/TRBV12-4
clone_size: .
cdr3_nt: TGTGCCAGCAGTTTAGCAGGGGGATTAAGGAACACTGAAGCTTTCTTT
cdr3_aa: CASSLAGGLRNTEAFF

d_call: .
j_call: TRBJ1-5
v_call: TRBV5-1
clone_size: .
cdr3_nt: TGCGCCAGCAGCTTGAGCTTGCTCCGGCAGAGTGGAGGGGGGGGATATAGCAATCAGCCCCAGCATTTT
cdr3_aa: CASSLSLLRQSGGGGYSNQPQHF

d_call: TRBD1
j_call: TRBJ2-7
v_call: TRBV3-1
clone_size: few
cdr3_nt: TGTGCCAGCAGCCTGAAATATATCGCAACAGGGGACCCCTACGAGCAGTACTTC
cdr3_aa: CASSLKYIATGDPYEQYF

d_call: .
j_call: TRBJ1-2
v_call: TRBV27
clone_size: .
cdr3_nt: TGTGCCGGCAGTTTACGGGGGGCTGGCGATGGCTACACCTTC
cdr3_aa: CAGSLRGAGDGYTF

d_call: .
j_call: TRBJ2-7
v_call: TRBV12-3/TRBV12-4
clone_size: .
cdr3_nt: TGTGCCAGCAGTTTTTGGAGGGATGGACACTACGAGCAGTACTTC
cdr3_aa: CASSFWRDGHYEQYF

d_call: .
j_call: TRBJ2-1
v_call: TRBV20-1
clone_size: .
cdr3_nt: TGCAGTGCCCTTGAGAAATGGGAGCAGTTCTTC
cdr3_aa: CSALEKWEQFF

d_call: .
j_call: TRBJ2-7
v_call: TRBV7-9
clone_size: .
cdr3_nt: TGTGCCAGCAGCTTAAGCGGGGACAGGAGGGCCTACGAGCAGTACTTC
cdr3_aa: CASSLSGDRRAYEQYF

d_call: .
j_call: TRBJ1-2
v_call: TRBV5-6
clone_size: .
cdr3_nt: TGTGCCAGCAGAGCTGACAGCCTCTATGGCTACACCTTC
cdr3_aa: CASRADSLYGYTF

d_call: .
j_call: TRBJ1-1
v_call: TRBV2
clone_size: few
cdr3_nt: TGTGCCAGCAGTGCAGTACGGGACACTGAAGCTTTCTTT
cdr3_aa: CASSAVRDTEAFF

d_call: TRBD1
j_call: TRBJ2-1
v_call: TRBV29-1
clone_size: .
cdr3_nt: TGCAGCGTTGAGGGGACAGGGCCTATCAATGAGCAGTTCTTC
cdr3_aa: CSVEGTGPINEQFF

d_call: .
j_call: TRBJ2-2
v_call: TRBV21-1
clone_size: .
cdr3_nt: TGTGCCAGCAGCAAAAGCGGGGAGCTGTTTTTT
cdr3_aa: CASSKSGELFF

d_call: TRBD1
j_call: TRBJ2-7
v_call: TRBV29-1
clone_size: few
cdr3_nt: TGCAGCGTTGACAAAACCGGGACAGGGGGAACCTACGAGCAGTACTTC
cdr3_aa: CSVDKTGTGGTYEQYF